Following are 17 T cell receptor beta chains from one sample sequenced in a study of Ad26.COV2.S vaccination and SARS-CoV-2 variants. Sample treatment: around 19 received Ad26.COV2.S at low or high dose, single or two shots; 5 received placebo; per-sample allocation not given. Sample collection was performed on day 63 after the first vaccine or placebo injection. TCRdb's table, derived via immunoSEQ multiplex PCR, lists solely in-frame clones and lacks some. Of over 400,000 clones listed, 89% are singletons. Material: peripheral blood, obtained in a trial of Ad26.COV2.S vaccine versus placebo. The receptor set was obtained from a person aged 18-65 years who received the Ad26.COV2.S COVID-19 vaccine or a placebo.

The rearrangement links TRBV6-6 to TRBJ2-1; D ambiguous. The CDR3 covers 12 residues. The germline V and J ends were trimmed by 4 bases and 6 bases, with 7 bases remaining between them. CDR1 and CDR2 (germline): MNHNY, SVGAGI (reference sequence). CDR3 bases: TGTGCCAGCAGTTCCTCATCCAATGAGCAGTTCTTC. Amino acid sequence: CASSSSSNEQFF.

The gene calls are TRBV6-5 and TRBJ2-1; tentatively, D is TRBD1 (7 bases). Germline V CDR1 and CDR2: MNHEY, SVGAGI. Deletions cut 4 bases from V and 10 bases from J, with 20 bases between. CDR3 size: 15 residues. The DNA for the CDR3 is TGTGCCAGCAGTTTGGCCGGGAAGGCAGGGGGGGAGCAGTTCTTC. As protein: CASSLAGKAGGEQFF.

The chain links TRBV3-1 (or the pseudogene TRBV3-2) to TRBJ2-7, with D maybe TRBD1 (5 bases). The CDR3 is 14 amino acids. V was pared by 4 bases and J by 5 bases, with 15 bases between. Germline lookup yields CDR1 LGHDT and CDR2 YNNKEL (reference sequence). The CDR3 DNA reads TGTGCCAGCAGCCCCCGGACACTTGACCACGAGCAGTACTTC. Amino acid sequence: CASSPRTLDHEQYF.

The chain links TRBV15 to TRBJ2-1; a weak D match, TRBD2 (6 bases). Between the trimmed V and J ends, which lost 5 bases and 0 bases, there was a span of 17 bases. CDR3 length equals 17 residues. Per the germline V gene, CDR1 is LNHNV and CDR2 is YYDKDF (reference sequence). The CDR3 loop is CATSLTSTYRSYNEQFF. The CDR3 DNA reads as TGTGCCACCAGCCTTACTAGCACGTACCGCTCCTACAATGAGCAGTTCTTC.

V is TRBV7-2 and J is TRBJ2-1; D is unresolved. The germline V gene has CDR1 SGHTA and CDR2 FQGNSA. Trimming shortened V by 1 base and J by 8 bases, and 9 bases separated the two germline ends. This CDR3 is 13 amino acids long. The CDR3 nucleotides read TGTGCCAGCAGCTTAGGCCGGAACGATGAGCAGTTCTTC. This gives the protein CASSLGRNDEQFF.

The chain is built from TRBV14 and TRBJ2-7; D gene uncertain. Trimming shortened V by 1 base and J by 2 bases, and 9 bases separated the two germline ends. The germline gives CDR1 SGHDN, CDR2 FVKESK. The CDR3 extends over 14 amino acids. CDR3 region: CASSQGQRAYEQYF. The CDR3 DNA sequence: TGTGCCAGCAGCCAAGGCCAGCGTGCCTACGAGCAGTACTTC.

The rearrangement joins TRBV7-9 to TRBJ1-2; D not certain. The V end was cut by 1 base, the J end by 7 bases, with 10 bases between. This CDR3 is 13 amino acids long. Germline V gene lookup returns CDR1 SEHNR and CDR2 FQNEAQ (reference sequence). The chain's CDR3 is CASSLGVALGYTF. The CDR3 DNA is TGTGCCAGCAGCTTAGGGGTGGCCCTTGGCTACACCTTC.

The chain has TRBV29-1 and TRBJ1-2; TRBD1 is a possible D gene (6 bases). This CDR3 has 14 residues. From germline, CDR1 is SQVTM and CDR2 ANQGSEA. The V and J ends lost 6 bases and 1 base respectively, with 15 bases between them. The CDR3 DNA follows: TGCAGCGTAAGCTGGGGGGCGAGTAACTATGGCTACACCTTC. Its translation is CSVSWGASNYGYTF.

The rearrangement joins TRBV10-3 to TRBJ2-1; maybe TRBD2 (6 bases). Trimming shortened V by 7 bases and J by 1 base, and 8 bases separated the two germline ends. Germline V gives CDR1 ENHRY, CDR2 SYGVKD. The CDR3 loop spans 13 amino acids. This CDR3 reads CAITGESYNEQFF. DNA of the CDR3: TGTGCCATCACGGGGGAATCCTACAATGAGCAGTTCTTC.

The V call is TRBV19, the J call TRBJ1-2, with a possible D match to TRBD1 (5 bases). Deletions cut 5 bases from V and 8 bases from J, with 15 bases between. Germline loops: CDR1 LNHDA, CDR2 SQIVND (reference sequence). The CDR3 is 13 amino acids. This chain's CDR3 is CASSALSGSGYTF. As DNA, the CDR3 is TGTGCCAGTAGTGCTCTGTCAGGGAGCGGCTACACCTTC. Variable domain in full (rest from reference TRBV19 and TRBJ1-2): DGGITQSPKYLFRKEGQNVTLSCEQNLNHDAMYWYRQDPGQGLRLIYYSQIVNDFQKGDIAEGYSVSREKKESFPLTVTSAQKNPTAFYLCASSALSGSGYTFGSGTRLTVV.

CDR3 DNA sequence: TGTGCCAGCAGACAGGGTACTAATGAAAAACTGTTTTTT. Translating gives CASRQGTNEKLFF. The chain links TRBV12-3 or TRBV12-4 to TRBJ1-4; perhaps TRBD1 as D (6 bases). Deletions cut 6 bases from V and 2 bases from J, with 7 bases between. There are 13 residues in the CDR3.

This chain uses TRBV2 with TRBJ2-3; D ambiguous. The germline V gene encodes CDR1 SNHLY and CDR2 FYNNEI. Trimming left V 5 bases short and J 5 bases short, with 14 bases between. The CDR3 is made up of 14 amino acids. The CDR3, as DNA: TGTGCCAGCAGTCCCACTTCGCGAGAAGATACGCAGTATTTT. Its protein product is CASSPTSREDTQYF.

For the CDR3, the DNA is TGTGCCTGGAGACGACAGGTGGGCACTGAAGCTTTCTTT. Its translation is CAWRRQVGTEAFF. The chain has TRBV30 and TRBJ1-1; D perhaps matches TRBD1 (6 bases). The CDR3 extends over 13 amino acids. Trimming took off 3 bases at V and 4 bases at J, with 12 bases between the two ends. The germline V gene has CDR1 GTSNPN and CDR2 SVGIG (reference sequence). The entire variable domain, with the rest obtained from reference TRBV30 and TRBJ1-1, is as follows: SQTIHQWPATLVQPVGSPLSLECTVEGTSNPNLYWYRQAAGRGLQLLFYSVGIGQISSEVPQNLSASRPQDRQFILSSKKLLLSDSGFYLCAWRRQVGTEAFFGQGTRLTVV.

This sequence joins TRBV3-1 (or the pseudogene TRBV3-2) and TRBJ1-1; D is unclear. This CDR3 is built from 16 residues. V lost 2 bases to trimming and J lost 1 base, with 14 bases between them. In germline, CDR1 is LGHDT, CDR2 YNNKEL (reference sequence). CDR3 residues: CASSQLVGRPNTEAFF. The CDR3 bases are TGTGCCAGCAGCCAACTTGTTGGGAGGCCGAACACTGAAGCTTTCTTT.

This clone has just one count. J is TRBJ1-1 and V is TRBV10-3, with 10 bases that match TRBD1. The CDR3 covers 14 residues. Looked up from germline, CDR1 is ENHRY and CDR2 is SYGVKD. With V trimmed by 10 bases and J by 5 bases, 10 bases remained unmatched. This CDR3 reads CATRQGAAVTEAFF. DNA for the CDR3: TGTGCCACCCGACAGGGGGCGGCGGTAACTGAAGCTTTCTTT.

V usage is TRBV30 and J usage is TRBJ1-1; 12 bases are shared with TRBD1. This CDR3 is 13 amino acids long. The V segment lost 8 bases and the J segment 2 bases; nucleotides outside the gene matches: 3. The germline V gene encodes CDR1 GTSNPN and CDR2 SVGIG (reference sequence). The CDR3 loop reads CAGTGGANTEAFF. The CDR3 DNA reads TGTGCCGGGACAGGGGGCGCAAACACTGAAGCTTTCTTT.

This chain links TRBV27 with TRBJ2-7, with a possible D match to TRBD2 (5 bases). Deletions cut 5 bases from V and 4 bases from J, with 15 bases between. Germline CDR1 reads MNHEY; CDR2 reads SMNVEV (reference sequence). The CDR3 contains 14 residues. CDR3 loop: CASSPGSPGYEQYV. DNA of the CDR3: TGTGCCAGCAGTCCGGGGTCTCCGGGGTACGAGCAGTACGTC.